This T cell receptor beta chain was sequenced for a study of blood T cell repertoires in COVID-19. Those enrolled, adults aged roughly 18 to 89 years, came from about 24 US areas. CDR3 length: 14 residues. V dropped 3 bases and J dropped 7 bases, with 13 bases sitting between them. CDR1 and CDR2 (germline): DFQATT, SNEGSKA (reference sequence). Repertoires were generated with immunoSEQ multiplex PCR, while TCRdb's copy carries only in-frame clones and drops some. The table has about 180,000 clones, roughly 87% seen once. Sequenced input: PBMCs or T cells enriched from blood (not recorded which). The gene calls are TRBV20-1 and TRBJ1-6; D possibly corresponds to TRBD1 (6 bases). The sequence was collected from a human donor with acute COVID-19. The donor label of this sample is uncertain. CDR3 protein: CSASQGIGNSPLHF. CDR3 DNA sequence: TGCAGTGCTAGTCAGGGGATAGGGAATTCACCCCTCCACTTT.